A single sample is the source of the 30 T cell receptor beta chains below, sequenced in a study of blood T cells in healthy people across ages. Combining a sample-barcoded 5' primer with a J-beta primer mix, a second PCR ran for roughly 7 to 11 cycles. TCRdb analysed the 5' RACE reads with MiXCR anew, one entry per CDR3 protein. The data contain roughly 900,000 distinct CDR3 sequences, about 44% of them singletons. What was sequenced was blood. The origin of the receptors is a man aged 25-45 years in good health.

This chain links TRBV3-1 with TRBJ2-7; D might be TRBD2 (5 bases). Per germline, CDR1 LGHDT and CDR2 YNNKEL (reference sequence). V was cut by 4 bases and J by 0 bases, with 10 bases left in between. There are 14 residues in the CDR3. The CDR3 here is CASSRGQTSYEQYF. The CDR3 DNA follows: TGTGCCAGCAGCCGAGGGCAGACCTCCTACGAGCAGTACTTC.

J is TRBJ2-3 and V is TRBV7-8, with 8 bases identical to TRBD1. Germline CDR1 reads SGHVS; CDR2 reads FQNEAQ. The V gene end was trimmed by 4 bases and the J gene end by 6 bases; junction bases not matched to a gene: 9. CDR3 length: 15 residues. The CDR3 DNA reads as TGTGCCAGCAGCTACTGGACAGGGTCTCCGGATACGCAGTATTTT. This sequence encodes CASSYWTGSPDTQYF.

This clonotype was seen ten or more times. This rearrangement joins TRBV24-1 to TRBJ2-3; 10 bases are shared with TRBD2. With V trimmed by 3 bases and J by 3 bases, 14 bases remained unmatched. CDR1 KGHDR and CDR2 SFDVKD come from the germline V gene. This CDR3 has 19 residues. The chain's CDR3 is CATSDPPLSGGARTDTQYF. The CDR3 region has the DNA TGTGCCACCAGTGATCCCCCACTGAGCGGGGGGGCAAGGACAGATACGCAGTATTTT.

V and J are TRBV24-1 and TRBJ2-1, with 9 bases matching TRBD2. CDR3 length equals 14 residues. V shed 4 bases and J 7 bases; nucleotides not matched to a gene: 4. Germline values: CDR1 KGHDR, CDR2 SFDVKD. The chain's CDR3 is CATSDPGLANEQFF. CDR3 nucleotides: TGTGCCACCAGTGACCCGGGACTAGCAAATGAGCAGTTCTTC.

The chain couples TRBV6-6 to TRBJ2-3; the match to TRBD2 covers 8 bases. The V and J ends lost 6 bases and 2 bases, in that order; junction bases with no gene match: 7. The CDR3 sequence is 15 residues long. CDR1 is MNHNY, CDR2 SVGAGI, per germline (reference sequence). CDR3 bases: TGTGCCAGCAGCACGGGAGGGAGGAACACAGATACGCAGTATTTT. Protein product: CASSTGGRNTDTQYF.

The chain has TRBV20-1 and TRBJ2-3, with a weak D call TRBD2 (5 bases). V dropped 3 bases and J dropped 6 bases, with 13 bases sitting between them. This CDR3 is built from 13 residues. Germline V gene sequence: CDR1 DFQATT, CDR2 SNEGSKA (reference sequence). CDR3 residues: CSASGPGWDTQYF. DNA for the CDR3: TGCAGTGCTAGCGGACCGGGGTGGGATACGCAGTATTTT.

This clonotype was recorded a few times. Possible read error: a much larger clone is one base away. This chain connects TRBV4-2 to TRBJ2-3; D uncertain. Germline CDR1 is LGHNA and CDR2 is YNFKEQ. V dropped 7 bases and J dropped 0 bases, with 11 bases sitting between them. This CDR3 region has 14 residues. The CDR3 is CASTVGYSTDTQYF. In DNA form, the CDR3 reads TGTGCCAGCACTGTCGGTTATAGCACAGATACGCAGTATTTT.

About this clonotype: This clone may be a read error of a much larger clone one base away. The chain has TRBV3-1 and TRBJ2-7, with D possibly being TRBD2 (5 bases). The V end was cut by 3 bases, the J end by 10 bases, with 13 bases between. The CDR3 runs to 12 residues. The V gene's germline CDR1 is LGHDT and CDR2 YNNKEL (reference sequence). The CDR3 is CASSHRNGKQYF. The CDR3 DNA reads as TGTGCCAGCAGCCATCGGAACGGGAAACAGTACTTC.

This sequence joins TRBV12-3 or TRBV12-4 and TRBJ2-4; 8 positions match TRBD2. The J segment lost 0 bases and the V segment lost 6 bases, leaving 4 bases of the junction unmatched. The CDR3 extends over 15 amino acids. The CDR3 DNA follows: TGTGCCAGCAGCCTCGCGGGGGGAGCCAAAAACATTCAGTACTTC. Its translation: CASSLAGGAKNIQYF.

The chain has TRBV2 and TRBJ1-6; possibly TRBD1 for D (6 bases). V was pared by 4 bases and J by 7 bases, with 11 bases between. Germline CDR1 SNHLY, CDR2 FYNNEI. This CDR3 is built from 14 residues. CDR3 sequence reads: CASSGQAINSPLHF. The CDR3 region has the DNA TGTGCCAGCAGTGGACAGGCCATCAATTCACCCCTCCACTTT.

The V call is TRBV5-1, the J call TRBJ2-3, with 10 bases lining up with TRBD2. The CDR3 totals 16 residues. V gave up 0 bases and J gave up 1 base; unmatched junction bases: 2. Germline CDR1 is SGHRS and CDR2 is YFSETQ. In DNA, the CDR3 is TGCGCCAGCAGCTTGGCAGCGGGGGGGCGCACAGATACGCAGTATTTT. Its translation: CASSLAAGGRTDTQYF.

Only one count was recorded for this clonotype. The chain has TRBV7-9 and TRBJ1-4; weak D call: TRBD1 (6 bases). The CDR3 contains 14 residues. Germline V gives CDR1 SEHNR, CDR2 FQNEAQ (reference sequence). Trimming took 4 bases from V and 8 from J, leaving 14 bases between them. This CDR3 reads CASSSMEGGEKLFF. The CDR3 nucleotides are TGTGCCAGCAGCTCGATGGAGGGGGGGGAAAAACTGTTTTTT.

V is TRBV5-1 and J is TRBJ2-3, with 8 bases that match TRBD2. The germline V gene has CDR1 SGHRS and CDR2 YFSETQ. With V trimmed by 0 bases and J by 2 bases, 2 bases remained unmatched. The CDR3 has 15 residues. The DNA for the CDR3 is TGCGCCAGCAGCTTGGGTAGCGGGGCCACAGATACGCAGTATTTT. Its translation: CASSLGSGATDTQYF.

The gene calls are TRBV4-3 and TRBJ2-5, with a tentative D call TRBD2 (5 bases). The V and J ends lost 0 bases and 2 bases respectively, with 10 bases between them. The CDR3 covers 15 residues. Germline-derived CDR1 and CDR2 are LGHNA and YSLEER. The CDR3 here is CASSQETRVQETQYF. The DNA for the CDR3 is TGCGCCAGCAGCCAAGAAACGCGGGTACAAGAGACCCAGTACTTC.

The rearrangement joins TRBV20-1 to TRBJ2-6, with D possibly being TRBD1 (5 bases). The germline gives CDR1 DFQATT, CDR2 SNEGSKA (reference sequence). The CDR3 is made up of 16 amino acids. V lost 5 bases to trimming and J lost 2 bases, with 16 bases between them. CDR3 bases: TGCAGTGCTGACCTCACAGGTGTAACTGGGGCCAACGTCCTGACTTTC. Residues: CSADLTGVTGANVLTF.

The chain employs TRBV27 and TRBJ2-6, with unresolved D. V lost 2 bases, J lost 0 bases, and 5 bases lay in between. The CDR3 consists of 15 residues. Germline values: CDR1 MNHEY, CDR2 SMNVEV (reference sequence). The CDR3 protein is CASSLMHSGANVLTF. The CDR3 DNA sequence: TGTGCCAGCAGTTTAATGCACTCTGGGGCCAACGTCCTGACTTTC.

The V call is TRBV7-2, the J call TRBJ2-5; 8 nucleotides line up with TRBD2. This CDR3 spans 16 amino acids. With V trimmed by 1 base and J by 1 base, 5 bases remained unmatched. CDR1 is SGHTA and CDR2 is FQGNSA in the germline V gene. The CDR3 sequence: CASSLGGGLGQETQYF. CDR3 bases: TGTGCCAGCAGCTTAGGGGGGGGACTAGGCCAAGAGACCCAGTACTTC.

CDR3 DNA sequence: TGTGCCAGCAGCGACAGAATGGGGTGGCGGTGGAATAACTACAATGAGCAGTTCTTC. This sequence encodes CASSDRMGWRWNNYNEQFF. V gene TRBV7-9 combines with J gene TRBJ2-1; TRBD1 is a possible D gene (5 bases). Per germline, CDR1 SEHNR and CDR2 FQNEAQ (reference sequence). Between the trimmed V and J ends, which lost 5 bases and 3 bases, there was a span of 26 bases. The CDR3 runs 19 residues.

This clonotype was counted only a few times. This chain connects TRBV20-1 to TRBJ2-1, with TRBD2 as a possible D gene (5 bases). CDR1 is DFQATT and CDR2 is SNEGSKA in the germline V gene (reference sequence). The V and J ends lost 3 bases and 3 bases respectively, with 18 bases between them. The CDR3 loop spans 16 amino acids. CDR3 loop: CSARLSEGTIYNEQFF. In nucleotides, the CDR3 is TGCAGTGCTAGGCTCAGTGAGGGCACCATCTACAATGAGCAGTTCTTC.

In its sample, this clonotype was seen a few times. This chain uses TRBV19 with TRBJ1-2; D not resolved. The germline CDR1 and CDR2 sequences are LNHDA and SQIVND (reference sequence). Between the trimmed V and J ends, which lost 3 bases and 7 bases, there was a span of 9 bases. This CDR3 is 12 amino acids long. The CDR3 DNA reads as TGTGCCAGTAGTATTGGCGCTTCTGGCTACACCTTC. Protein product: CASSIGASGYTF.

Here the CDR3 reads CSTQGGTTDTQYF. In nucleotides, the CDR3 is TGCAGCACCCAGGGGGGAACGACAGATACGCAGTATTTT. The chain joins TRBV29-1 to TRBJ2-3; D possibly corresponds to TRBD1 (7 bases). Germline V gene sequence: CDR1 SQVTM, CDR2 ANQGSEA. This CDR3 has 13 residues. Trimming pared 8 bases from V and 3 bases from J, leaving 15 bases between.

The chain recombines TRBV11-2 with TRBJ2-5; the D is unclear. CDR3 length equals 14 residues. V lost 1 base to trimming and J lost 7 bases, with 13 bases between them. Germline loops: CDR1 SGHAT, CDR2 FQNNGV. The CDR3 DNA follows: TGTGCCAGCAGCTTAGTCGGGCTAGTCAGGACCCAGTACTTC. It translates to CASSLVGLVRTQYF.

This clonotype was recorded once. This sequence joins TRBV20-1 and TRBJ2-5, with 10 bases aligning to TRBD2. Germline V gene lookup returns CDR1 DFQATT and CDR2 SNEGSKA (reference sequence). The CDR3 loop spans 15 amino acids. J gave up 4 bases and V 3 bases, and 8 bases lay outside the gene matches. The CDR3 loop is CSARVSGGPGETQYF. The DNA for the CDR3 is TGCAGTGCTAGGGTTAGCGGGGGGCCGGGAGAGACCCAGTACTTC.

The V and J genes are TRBV30 and TRBJ2-5; D tentatively reads TRBD1 or TRBD2 (5 bases each). Germline CDR1 is GTSNPN and CDR2 is SVGIG (reference sequence). Between the trimmed V and J ends, which lost 1 base and 5 bases, there was a span of 14 bases. The CDR3 consists of 14 residues. The CDR3 reads CAWSESGRGETQYF. The CDR3 DNA reads TGTGCCTGGAGTGAATCAGGGCGCGGGGAGACCCAGTACTTC. Using reference TRBV30 and TRBJ2-5 for the parts outside the CDR3, the full variable domain is SQTIHQWPATLVQPVGSPLSLECTVEGTSNPNLYWYRQAAGRGLQLLFYSVGIGQISSEVPQNLSASRPQDRQFILSSKKLLLSDSGFYLCAWSESGRGETQYFGPGTRLLVL.

This CDR3 reads CASSAFRADRGYTF. The CDR3 DNA reads TGTGCCAGCAGCGCGTTCCGGGCTGACAGAGGCTACACCTTC. The genes are TRBV7-2 and TRBJ1-2; tentatively, D is TRBD1 (5 bases). The CDR3 extends over 14 amino acids. V lost 5 bases and J lost 8, with 18 bases in between. The germline gives CDR1 SGHTA, CDR2 FQGNSA. Supplemented by reference TRBV7-2 and TRBJ1-2, the full variable domain reads GAGVSQSPSNKVTEKGKDVELRCDPISGHTALYWYRQSLGQGLEFLIYFQGNSAPDKSGLPSDRFSAERTGGSVSTLTIQRTQQEDSAVYLCASSAFRADRGYTFGSGTRLTVV.

The J gene is TRBJ2-1, the V gene TRBV7-9; no clear D gene. Germline-derived CDR1 and CDR2 are SEHNR and FQNEAQ (reference sequence). This CDR3 is built from 11 residues. The V gene lost 4 bases and the J gene lost 10 bases, with 8 bases spanning the gap. The CDR3 reads CASSWTEEQFF. CDR3 bases: TGTGCCAGCAGCTGGACGGAGGAGCAGTTCTTC.

The chain links TRBV7-2 to TRBJ2-7, with 7 bases aligning to TRBD1. The J segment lost 7 bases and the V segment lost 4 bases, leaving 7 bases of the junction unmatched. Germline lookup yields CDR1 SGHTA and CDR2 FQGNSA. The CDR3 has 13 amino acids. CDR3 coding DNA: TGTGCCAGCAGCTACTCCCAGGGGGTTGAGCAGTACTTC. This encodes CASSYSQGVEQYF. Full variable domain (outside the CDR3, taken from reference TRBV7-2 and TRBJ2-7): GAGVSQSPSNKVTEKGKDVELRCDPISGHTALYWYRQSLGQGLEFLIYFQGNSAPDKSGLPSDRFSAERTGGSVSTLTIQRTQQEDSAVYLCASSYSQGVEQYFGPGTRLTVT.

This rearrangement joins TRBV29-1 to TRBJ1-2, with D maybe TRBD1 (5 bases). The germline V gene has CDR1 SQVTM and CDR2 ANQGSEA. V was shortened by 5 bases and J by 4 bases, with 26 bases between the two germline ends. The CDR3 loop spans 17 amino acids. The CDR3 here is CSVLAENRDGFFYGYTF. The CDR3 DNA is TGCAGCGTTCTCGCCGAGAACCGGGACGGATTCTTCTATGGCTACACCTTC.

This chain connects TRBV27 to TRBJ2-3, with D hard to call. CDR1 and CDR2 from the germline V gene are MNHEY and SMNVEV (reference sequence). Between the trimmed V and J ends, which lost 5 bases and 6 bases, there was a span of 15 bases. The CDR3 loop spans 14 amino acids. The CDR3 sequence is CASSPRVRPDTQYF. The CDR3 DNA reads as TGTGCCAGCAGTCCCCGGGTACGCCCCGATACGCAGTATTTT.

This clonotype was counted only a few times. An end of the junction differs from the germline gene, which may be a read error. V is TRBV5-1 and J is TRBJ1-2, with D possibly matching TRBD1 (6 bases). Germline V gives CDR1 SGHRS, CDR2 YFSETQ. CDR3 length: 12 residues. CDR3 sequence (DNA): TGTGCCAGCAGGAAGGACAGCTATGGCTACACCTTC. As protein: CASRKDSYGYTF.